The clone carrying this TCR beta chain has just a few counts. The record originates from a study of regulatory T cells in long-lasting Graves disease. The time point is: newly diagnosed GD, antithyroid drugs for less than 3 months. The TCR library was made from RNA that had been extracted from PBMCs in TRIzol. Germline CDR1 is SEHNR and CDR2 is FQNEAQ (reference sequence). CDR3 length: 14 amino acids. V dropped 5 bases and J dropped 7; count of bases not matched to a gene: 10. Library construction for TCR beta used iRepertoire HTBI primers and Arm-PCR of CDR3 regions. MiXCR was run by TCRdb on the multiplex PCR reads, yielding one entry per CDR3 protein. Of a few hundred thousand distinct CDR3 sequences detected, less than 15% appear once; the ten largest clones hold roughly a tenth. In addition, the sample was reused for a study of T cells in Graves' hyperthyroidism and ophthalmopathy. That publication notes: Over 18 months, lack of ophthalmopathy progression marked Graves' hyperthyroidism as stable. Clonotypes that were expanded in thyroid above 0.001 mostly appeared in blood too.

The material sequenced was peripheral blood mononuclear cells (PBMCs), taken at new diagnosis, from a patient treated with antithyroid drugs. The sequence derives from a man in his thirties or forties with Graves disease. The chain is built from TRBV7-9 and TRBJ2-7; TRBD1 agrees at 8 bases. CDR3 protein: CASSSRDRQREQYF. The CDR3 nucleotides read TGTGCCAGCAGCAGCCGGGACAGGCAACGAGAGCAGTACTTC.